The 27 T cell receptor beta chains below come from one sample, sequenced in a study of blood T cell repertoires in COVID-19. Sequenced by immunoSEQ multiplex PCR; TCRdb stores in-frame clones only, minus some. The table includes around 140,000 clones, about 90% detected once. Specimen: peripheral blood. The receptors were gathered from a man aged 60-69 years with active or convalescent COVID-19.

The rearrangement uses TRBV7-2 and TRBJ2-7; D gene uncertain. Trimming pared 5 bases from V and 4 bases from J, leaving 12 bases between. The CDR3 extends over 13 amino acids. The germline V gene encodes CDR1 SGHTA and CDR2 FQGNSA. The CDR3 DNA sequence: TGTGCCAGCAGCAACCGGGTCGGTTACGAGCAGTACTTC. Amino acids: CASSNRVGYEQYF.

V and J are TRBV6-2 or TRBV6-3 and TRBJ2-5, with 10 bases lining up with TRBD1. The CDR3 is 17 amino acids. Germline CDR1 reads MNHEY; CDR2 reads SVGEGT. Losses at the gene ends were 3 bases for V and 1 base for J; bases not matched to a gene: 8. CDR3 bases: TGTGCCAGCAGTTATCCGGGACAGGGGTCCCTCCAAGAGACCCAGTACTTC. Translated, it gives CASSYPGQGSLQETQYF.

The chain carries TRBV5-1 and TRBJ2-7; possibly TRBD1 for D (6 bases). Trimming pared 2 bases from V and 3 bases from J, leaving 9 bases between. The CDR3 contains 13 residues. Germline V CDR1 and CDR2: SGHRS, YFSETQ. CDR3: CASSLGQYYEQYF. The CDR3 region has the DNA TGCGCCAGCAGCTTAGGACAGTACTACGAGCAGTACTTC.

The J gene is TRBJ2-5, the V gene TRBV19, with 7 nucleotides matching TRBD2. Germline CDR1 reads LNHDA; CDR2 reads SQIVND (reference sequence). After removal of 6 bases from V and 4 bases from J, the junction contained 11 bases not matched to a gene. The CDR3 spans 15 residues. CDR3 DNA: TGTGCCAGTAGGCTTAGCGGGTCAGGTGCAGAGACCCAGTACTTC. Amino acids: CASRLSGSGAETQYF.

V and J are TRBV28 and TRBJ2-7; 10 positions match TRBD1. The CDR3 has 15 amino acids. V lost 6 bases to trimming and J lost 5 bases; unmatched junction nucleotides: 10. Germline CDR1 is MDHEN and CDR2 is SYDVKM. The CDR3 DNA sequence: TGTGCCAGCAGGCATCTGACAGGGGGCAAGGACGAGCAGTACTTC. This encodes CASRHLTGGKDEQYF.

The V call is TRBV28, the J call TRBJ1-2; 9 positions agree with TRBD1. V dropped 3 bases and J dropped 8; count of bases not matched to a gene: 7. From germline, CDR1 is MDHEN and CDR2 SYDVKM. The CDR3 sequence is 14 residues long. The CDR3 loop is CASSFQGQGSGYTF. In DNA form, the CDR3 reads TGTGCCAGCAGTTTCCAGGGACAGGGATCGGGCTACACCTTC.

The chain employs TRBV6-5 and TRBJ2-7; tentatively, D is TRBD1 (6 bases). With 5 bases removed from V and 2 bases from J, the gap between germline ends came to 13 bases. Germline-derived CDR1 and CDR2 are MNHEY and SVGAGI. The CDR3 covers 14 residues. The CDR3 sequence is CASSQKQGPYEQYF. CDR3 coding DNA: TGTGCCAGCAGTCAAAAACAGGGCCCCTACGAGCAGTACTTC.

The rearrangement joins TRBV19 to TRBJ1-2; D possibly corresponds to TRBD1 (5 bases). V lost 3 bases and J 6 bases, leaving 14 bases between the germline ends. Germline assignment: CDR1 LNHDA and CDR2 SQIVND (reference sequence). The CDR3 loop spans 14 amino acids. Written as DNA, the CDR3 is TGTGCCAGTAGTATTCGGGAGACAGAAGATGGCTACACCTTC. This gives the protein CASSIRETEDGYTF.

The V gene is TRBV28, the J gene TRBJ2-7; 7 bases fit TRBD1. This CDR3 has 15 amino acids. Germline V gene sequence: CDR1 MDHEN, CDR2 SYDVKM. Losses at the gene ends were 4 bases for V and 4 bases for J; bases not matched to a gene: 10. The CDR3 bases are TGTGCCAGCAGTTCCTCGACAGGGTGGAGGTACGAGCAGTACTTC. Protein product: CASSSSTGWRYEQYF.

This chain uses TRBV19 with TRBJ2-1, with D perhaps matching TRBD2 (5 bases). Trimming took 3 bases from V and 10 from J, leaving 7 bases between them. The CDR3 runs to 11 residues. In germline, CDR1 is LNHDA, CDR2 SQIVND (reference sequence). Written as DNA, the CDR3 is TGTGCCAGTAGTATCCAGCGGGAGCAGTTCTTC. The encoded protein is CASSIQREQFF. The full variable domain, rest sourced from reference TRBV19 and TRBJ2-1, is DGGITQSPKYLFRKEGQNVTLSCEQNLNHDAMYWYRQDPGQGLRLIYYSQIVNDFQKGDIAEGYSVSREKKESFPLTVTSAQKNPTAFYLCASSIQREQFFGPGTRLTVL.

To note about this clone: Other DNA variants within this sample encode the same CDR3. This chain uses TRBV18 with TRBJ2-2; perhaps TRBD1 as D (6 bases). The length of the CDR3 is 13 residues. Germline V gene sequence: CDR1 KGHSH, CDR2 LQKENI. Trimming removed 3 bases from V and 5 bases from J, with 7 bases in between. The DNA for the CDR3 is TGTGCCAGCTCACCTCAGGGGACCGGGGAGCTGTTTTTT. It is translated as CASSPQGTGELFF.

The chain has TRBV15 and TRBJ1-2, with D possibly matching TRBD1 (6 bases). The CDR3 runs to 13 residues. Germline CDR1 reads LNHNV; CDR2 reads YYDKDF (reference sequence). The V end lost 6 bases, the J end lost 2 bases, and 10 bases lay between the germline ends. The CDR3 reads CATRDTGNYGYTF. CDR3 sequence (DNA): TGTGCCACCAGGGATACAGGGAACTATGGCTACACCTTC.

This chain joins TRBV7-2 and TRBJ2-3; the D gene is possibly TRBD1 (5 bases). This CDR3 contains 17 residues. CDR1 is SGHTA, CDR2 FQGNSA, per germline. V was cut by 5 bases and J by 1 base, with 19 bases left in between. The CDR3 is CASSPRYRGGGTDTQYF. The CDR3 DNA sequence: TGTGCCAGCAGCCCACGTTATAGGGGCGGTGGCACAGATACGCAGTATTTT.

The V gene is TRBV18, the J gene TRBJ1-1; 9 positions agree with TRBD1. The V and J ends lost 1 base and 2 bases, in that order; junction bases with no gene match: 2. The germline CDR1 and CDR2 sequences are KGHSH and LQKENI. The CDR3 covers 15 residues. DNA for the CDR3: TGTGCCAGCTCACCACAGGGACAGGGTAACACTGAAGCTTTCTTT. Its protein product is CASSPQGQGNTEAFF.

A few counts support this clone. The chain uses TRBV23-1 and TRBJ1-4, with D perhaps TRBD1 (5 bases). TRBV23-1 is given ORF status, its function remaining uncertain. The ends were cut back, 1 base at V and 7 bases at J, with 10 bases in the middle. The CDR3 runs 14 residues. DNA of the CDR3: TGCGCCAGCAGTCAATGCAGGGAGGGTGAAAAACTGTTTTTT. It yields the protein CASSQCREGEKLFF.

J is TRBJ1-6 and V is TRBV7-9, with 7 bases aligning to TRBD1. V lost 5 bases to trimming and J lost 8 bases; unmatched junction nucleotides: 18. The germline CDR1 and CDR2 sequences are SEHNR and FQNEAQ (reference sequence). This CDR3 spans 18 amino acids. The CDR3 loop is CASSHHRSGGTAYSPLHF. The CDR3 bases are TGTGCCAGCAGCCATCACCGCAGTGGCGGGACAGCTTATTCACCCCTCCACTTT.

V is TRBV2 and J is TRBJ2-7; D may be TRBD2 (5 bases). Germline V gene sequence: CDR1 SNHLY, CDR2 FYNNEI. V shed 2 bases and J shed 3 bases, with 5 bases lying between them. This CDR3 region has 12 residues. CDR3 DNA: TGTGCCAGCAGTGAAACTAGCTACGAGCAGTACTTC. Translated, it gives CASSETSYEQYF.

This chain links TRBV19 with TRBJ2-5; 10 bases agree with TRBD2. The CDR3 totals 14 residues. Trimming removed 6 bases from V and 9 bases from J; junction bases left unmatched: 10. Germline CDR1 and CDR2: LNHDA and SQIVND (reference sequence). CDR3 sequence reads: CASSVGLAARAQYF. CDR3 coding DNA: TGTGCCAGTAGCGTCGGACTAGCGGCCAGGGCCCAGTACTTC.

The chain has TRBV2 and TRBJ2-5; TRBD2 might be the D (5 bases). CDR1 is SNHLY, CDR2 FYNNEI, per germline. The V and J ends lost 10 bases and 5 bases respectively, with 23 bases between them. This CDR3 has 15 amino acids. The CDR3 spells CAIPGGRGYGETQYF. The CDR3 DNA is TGTGCCATACCCGGTGGACGCGGGTACGGGGAGACCCAGTACTTC.

J is TRBJ1-6 and V is TRBV11-1; 9 bases are a match to TRBD1. Germline CDR1 reads SGHAT; CDR2 reads FQDESV (reference sequence). This CDR3 has 15 residues. With V trimmed by 4 bases and J by 10 bases, 8 bases remained unmatched. This CDR3 reads CASSSTGGVGSPLHF. The DNA of the CDR3 is TGTGCCAGCAGCTCAACAGGGGGCGTGGGGTCACCCCTCCACTTT.

The gene calls are TRBV9 and TRBJ1-2; the match to TRBD1 covers 9 bases. Germline values: CDR1 SGDLS, CDR2 YYNGEE. The junction had 14 bases not matched to a gene; V was cut back by 5 bases and J by 3 bases. This CDR3 has 17 residues. The CDR3 region is CASSNYQWDRVYYGYTF. In DNA, the CDR3 is TGTGCCAGCAGTAACTACCAATGGGACAGGGTTTACTATGGCTACACCTTC.

This rearrangement joins TRBV24-1 to TRBJ2-7; maybe TRBD1 (6 bases). The length of the CDR3 is 14 residues. With 3 bases removed from V and 2 bases from J, the gap between germline ends came to 10 bases. From germline, CDR1 is KGHDR and CDR2 SFDVKD. Here the CDR3 reads CATSDTGITYEQYF. CDR3 bases: TGTGCCACCAGTGATACAGGGATCACCTACGAGCAGTACTTC.

In this sample, this clone turned up once. The chain combines TRBV7-2 with TRBJ2-1, with TRBD2 matching over 13 bases. Germline CDR1 is SGHTA and CDR2 is FQGNSA. The CDR3 runs 15 residues. With V trimmed by 6 bases and J by 4 bases, 3 bases remained unmatched. CDR3 sequence (DNA): TGTGCCAGCAGTTTACTAGCGGGGGGGTACAATGAGCAGTTCTTC. Translating it yields CASSLLAGGYNEQFF.

The gene calls are TRBV4-3 and TRBJ2-3; 14 bases line up with TRBD2. Per germline, CDR1 LGHNA and CDR2 YSLEER. J was trimmed by 9 bases and V by 0 bases; bases with no gene match: 14. CDR3 length: 19 amino acids. CDR3 sequence: CASSQEALGGTSGSVTQYF. CDR3 coding DNA: TGCGCCAGCAGCCAAGAGGCATTGGGGGGGACTAGCGGGAGTGTGACGCAGTATTTT.

The V and J genes are TRBV5-5 and TRBJ1-1; tentative D call: TRBD1 (6 bases). CDR3 length: 14 amino acids. Germline loops: CDR1 SGHKS, CDR2 YYEKEE (reference sequence). Trimming took off 3 bases at V and 1 base at J, with 10 bases between the two ends. CDR3 in DNA: TGTGCCAGCAGCTGGGGGCGAAGGAACACTGAAGCTTTCTTT. Translated, it gives CASSWGRRNTEAFF. Full variable domain (outside the CDR3, taken from reference TRBV5-5 and TRBJ1-1): DAGVTQSPTHLIKTRGQQVTLRCSPISGHKSVSWYQQVLGQGPQFIFQYYEKEERGRGNFPDRFSARQFPNYSSELNVNALLLGDSALYLCASSWGRRNTEAFFGQGTRLTVV.

The chain carries TRBV18 and TRBJ2-5; tentative D call: TRBD1 (6 bases). Germline V lookup: CDR1 KGHSH, CDR2 LQKENI. The V and J ends lost 4 bases and 2 bases respectively, with 8 bases between them. The CDR3 covers 13 residues. CDR3 region: CASSQGGQETQYF. The CDR3 DNA sequence: TGTGCCAGCTCACAAGGGGGACAAGAGACCCAGTACTTC.

The rearrangement uses TRBV30 and TRBJ1-2; D gene uncertain. The length of the CDR3 is 14 residues. Per germline, CDR1 GTSNPN and CDR2 SVGIG (reference sequence). Trimming took off 0 bases at V and 8 bases at J, with 16 bases between the two ends. CDR3 protein: CAWSVTANSRGYTF. DNA for the CDR3: TGTGCCTGGAGTGTAACAGCAAATTCGCGAGGCTACACCTTC. Full variable domain (missing parts from reference TRBV30 and TRBJ1-2): SQTIHQWPATLVQPVGSPLSLECTVEGTSNPNLYWYRQAAGRGLQLLFYSVGIGQISSEVPQNLSASRPQDRQFILSSKKLLLSDSGFYLCAWSVTANSRGYTFGSGTRLTVV.